The entry below describes one TCR beta chain. The antigen is undetermined. The germline CDR1 and CDR2 sequences are SGHRS and YFSETQ. This CDR3 region has 14 residues. V lost 6 bases, J lost 3 bases, and 5 bases stayed unmatched. This sample was included in a study of T-cell memory formation after mild COVID-19. Overall study: TCR clusters were largely donor specific.

Points from the study as a whole: A second wave expanding day 15 to 37 was CD4+-biased; contracting clones were balanced.

TCR alpha and TCR beta cDNA libraries carrying sample barcodes and UMIs came from 5'RACE with constant-segment primers. TCRdb re-called the 5' RACE reads through MiXCR, storing one row per CDR3 protein. The sample includes about 360,000 distinct CDR3 sequences, approximately 14% of them seen just once. This clonotype was sampled from a man aged 18 to 35 who had mild COVID-19 (a few samples of this study predate the infection). Cell type and time point are not known. The sample was PBMCs or a T cell subset sorted from them (not recorded which). This chain links TRBV5-1 with TRBJ2-2, with 7 bases identical to TRBD2. The CDR3 nucleotides are TGCGCCAGCAATCCGGGGAGGGACACCGGGGAGCTGTTTTTT. As protein: CASNPGRDTGELFF.